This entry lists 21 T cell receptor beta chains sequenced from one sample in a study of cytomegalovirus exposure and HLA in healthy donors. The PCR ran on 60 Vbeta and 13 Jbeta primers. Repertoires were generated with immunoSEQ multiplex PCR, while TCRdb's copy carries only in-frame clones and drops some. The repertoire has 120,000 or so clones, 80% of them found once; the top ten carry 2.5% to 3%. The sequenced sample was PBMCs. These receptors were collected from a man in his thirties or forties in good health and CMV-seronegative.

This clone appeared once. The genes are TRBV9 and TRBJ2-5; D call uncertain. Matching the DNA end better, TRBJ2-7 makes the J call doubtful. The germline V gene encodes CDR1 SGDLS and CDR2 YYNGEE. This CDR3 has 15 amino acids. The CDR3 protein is CASSVVQTLISEQYF. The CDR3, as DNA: TGTGCCAGCAGCGTAGTACAGACCCTCATCTCCGAGCAGTACTTC.

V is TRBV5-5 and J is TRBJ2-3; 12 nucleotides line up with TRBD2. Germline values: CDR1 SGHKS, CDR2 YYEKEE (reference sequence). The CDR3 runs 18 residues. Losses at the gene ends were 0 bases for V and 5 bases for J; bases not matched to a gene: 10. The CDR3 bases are TGTGCCAGCAGCTTGGCCCTGACTAGCGGGAGTATGGGAGATACGCAGTATTTT. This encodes CASSLALTSGSMGDTQYF.

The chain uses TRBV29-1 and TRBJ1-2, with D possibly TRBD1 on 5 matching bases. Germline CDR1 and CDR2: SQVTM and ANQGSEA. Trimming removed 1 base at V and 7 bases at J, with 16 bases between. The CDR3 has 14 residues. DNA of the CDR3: TGCAGCGTTGAAGGGCCTTTAGGGGCAGGTGGCTACACCTTC. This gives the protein CSVEGPLGAGGYTF.

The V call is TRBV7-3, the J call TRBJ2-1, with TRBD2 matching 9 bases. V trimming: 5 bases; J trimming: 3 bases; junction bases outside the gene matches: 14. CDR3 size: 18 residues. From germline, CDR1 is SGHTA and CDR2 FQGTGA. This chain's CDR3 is CASSLFSRASGNYNEQFF. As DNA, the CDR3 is TGTGCCAGCAGCCTCTTTTCTAGGGCTAGCGGGAACTACAATGAGCAGTTCTTC.

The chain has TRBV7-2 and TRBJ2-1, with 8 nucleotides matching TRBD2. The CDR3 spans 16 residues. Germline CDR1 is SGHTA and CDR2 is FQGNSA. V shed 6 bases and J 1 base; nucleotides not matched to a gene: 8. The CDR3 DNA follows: TGTGCCAGCAGTCGTAGCGGGGCCACTTCCTACAATGAGCAGTTCTTC. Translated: CASSRSGATSYNEQFF.

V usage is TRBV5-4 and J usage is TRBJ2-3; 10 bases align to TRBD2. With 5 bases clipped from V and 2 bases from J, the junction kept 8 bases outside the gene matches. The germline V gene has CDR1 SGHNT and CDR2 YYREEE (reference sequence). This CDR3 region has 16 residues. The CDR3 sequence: CASSPGLAGATDTQYF. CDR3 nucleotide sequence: TGTGCCAGCAGTCCTGGGCTAGCGGGAGCCACAGATACGCAGTATTTT.

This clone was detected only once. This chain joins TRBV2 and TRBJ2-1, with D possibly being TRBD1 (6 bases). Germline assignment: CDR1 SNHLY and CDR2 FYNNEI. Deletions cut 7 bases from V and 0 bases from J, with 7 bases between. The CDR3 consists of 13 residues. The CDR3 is CASMDSSYNEQFF. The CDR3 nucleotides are TGTGCCAGCATGGACAGCTCCTACAATGAGCAGTTCTTC.

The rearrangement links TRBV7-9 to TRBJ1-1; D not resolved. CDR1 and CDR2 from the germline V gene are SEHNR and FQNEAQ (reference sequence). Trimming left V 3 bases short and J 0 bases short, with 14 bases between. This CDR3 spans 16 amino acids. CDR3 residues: CASSFGQLGMNTEAFF. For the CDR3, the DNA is TGTGCCAGCAGCTTTGGGCAACTAGGTATGAACACTGAAGCTTTCTTT. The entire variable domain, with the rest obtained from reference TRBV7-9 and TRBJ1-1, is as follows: DTGVSQNPRHKITKRGQNVTFRCDPISEHNRLYWYRQTLGQGPEFLTYFQNEAQLEKSRLLSDRFSAERPKGSFSTLEIQRTEQGDSAMYLCASSFGQLGMNTEAFFGQGTRLTVV.

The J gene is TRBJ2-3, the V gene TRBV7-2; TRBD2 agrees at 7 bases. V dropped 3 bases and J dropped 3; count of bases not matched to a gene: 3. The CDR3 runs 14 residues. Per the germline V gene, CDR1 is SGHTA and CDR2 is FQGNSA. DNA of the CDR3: TGTGCCAGCAGCTTCCTAGCGGAAACAGATACGCAGTATTTT. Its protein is CASSFLAETDTQYF.

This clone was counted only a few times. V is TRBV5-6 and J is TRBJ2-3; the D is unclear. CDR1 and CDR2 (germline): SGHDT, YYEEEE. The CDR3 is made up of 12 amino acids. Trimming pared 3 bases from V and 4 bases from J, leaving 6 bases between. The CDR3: CASSSSADTQYF. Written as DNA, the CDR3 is TGTGCCAGCAGCTCGAGCGCAGATACGCAGTATTTT.

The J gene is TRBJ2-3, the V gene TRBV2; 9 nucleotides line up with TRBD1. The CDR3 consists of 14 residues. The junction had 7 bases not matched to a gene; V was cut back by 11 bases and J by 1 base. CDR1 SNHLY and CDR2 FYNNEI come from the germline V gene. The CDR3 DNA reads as TGTGCCGGTGACCGGGACAGGGGCACAGATACGCAGTATTTT. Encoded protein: CAGDRDRGTDTQYF.

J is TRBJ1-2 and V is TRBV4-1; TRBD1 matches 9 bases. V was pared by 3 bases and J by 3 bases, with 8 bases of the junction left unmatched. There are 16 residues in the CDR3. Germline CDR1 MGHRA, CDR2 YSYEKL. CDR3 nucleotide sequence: TGCGCCAGCAGCCAGCCAGGACAGGGGAGGTACTATGGCTACACCTTC. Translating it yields CASSQPGQGRYYGYTF.

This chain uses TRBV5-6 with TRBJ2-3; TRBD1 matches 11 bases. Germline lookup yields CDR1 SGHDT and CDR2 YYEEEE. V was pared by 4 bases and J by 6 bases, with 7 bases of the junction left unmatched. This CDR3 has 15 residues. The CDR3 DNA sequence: TGTGCCAGCAGCCGTAGGACAGGGGGCTTCGATACGCAGTATTTT. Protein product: CASSRRTGGFDTQYF.

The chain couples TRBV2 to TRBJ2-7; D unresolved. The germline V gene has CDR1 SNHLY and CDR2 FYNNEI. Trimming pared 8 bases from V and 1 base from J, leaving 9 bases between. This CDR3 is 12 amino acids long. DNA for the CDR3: TGTGCCAGCCAGACTCAATCCTACGAGCAGTACTTC. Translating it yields CASQTQSYEQYF.

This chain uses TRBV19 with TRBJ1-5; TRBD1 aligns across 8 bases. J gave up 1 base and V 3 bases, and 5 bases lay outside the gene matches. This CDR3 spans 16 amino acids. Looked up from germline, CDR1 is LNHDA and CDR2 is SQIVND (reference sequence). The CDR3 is CASSIQGARSNQPQHF. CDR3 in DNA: TGTGCCAGTAGTATTCAGGGGGCCCGAAGCAATCAGCCCCAGCATTTT.

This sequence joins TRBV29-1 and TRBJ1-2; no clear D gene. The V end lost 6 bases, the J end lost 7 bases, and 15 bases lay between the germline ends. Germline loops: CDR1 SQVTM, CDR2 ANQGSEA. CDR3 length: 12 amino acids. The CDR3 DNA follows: TGCAGCGTCACACCCGCGGTGGGTGGCTACACCTTC. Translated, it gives CSVTPAVGGYTF.

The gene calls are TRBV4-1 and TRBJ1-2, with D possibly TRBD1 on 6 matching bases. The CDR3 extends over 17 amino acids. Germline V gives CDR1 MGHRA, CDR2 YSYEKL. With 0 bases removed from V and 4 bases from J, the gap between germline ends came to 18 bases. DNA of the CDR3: TGCGCCAGCAGCCAAGATGAGGGGGGGGCGAACGGCTATGGCTACACCTTC. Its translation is CASSQDEGGANGYGYTF.

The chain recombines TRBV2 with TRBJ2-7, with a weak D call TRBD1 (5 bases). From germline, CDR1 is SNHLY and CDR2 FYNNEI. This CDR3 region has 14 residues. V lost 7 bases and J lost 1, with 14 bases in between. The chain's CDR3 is CASTRWAGSYEQYF. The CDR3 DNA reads TGTGCCAGCACCCGATGGGCAGGGTCCTACGAGCAGTACTTC.

The chain's CDR3 is CAIRLGRNTGELFF. DNA of the CDR3: TGTGCCATCAGACTAGGGCGGAACACCGGGGAGCTGTTTTTT. The chain has TRBV10-3 and TRBJ2-2; a weak D match, TRBD2 (5 bases). The CDR3 extends over 14 amino acids. Germline values: CDR1 ENHRY, CDR2 SYGVKD. V was cut by 6 bases and J by 1 base, with 9 bases left in between.

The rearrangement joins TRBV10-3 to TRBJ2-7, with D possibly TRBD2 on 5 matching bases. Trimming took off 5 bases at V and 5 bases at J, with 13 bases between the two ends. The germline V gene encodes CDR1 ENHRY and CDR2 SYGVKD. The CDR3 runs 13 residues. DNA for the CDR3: TGTGCCATCAGTCCCAGACCGGGAAACGAGCAGTACTTC. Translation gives CAISPRPGNEQYF.

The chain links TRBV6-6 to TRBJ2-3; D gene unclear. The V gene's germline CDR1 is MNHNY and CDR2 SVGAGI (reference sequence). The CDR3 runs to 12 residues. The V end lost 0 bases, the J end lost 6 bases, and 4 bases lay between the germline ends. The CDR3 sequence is CASSYSLDTQYF. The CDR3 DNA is TGTGCCAGCAGTTACTCACTTGATACGCAGTATTTT.